The 20 T cell receptor beta chains below all came from one sample that was sequenced in a study of T cell repertoires in cytomegalovirus infection. No antigen is known for these receptors. One entry per CDR3 protein, called by TCRdb with MiXCR from the reads. The data show under 70,000 distinct CDR3 sequences, about 30% seen once. Sequencing input: PBMCs, sequenced either directly or after in vitro stimulation (not recorded which). Source of these receptors: a human donor in good health (CMV status not recorded). Some clones in this sample may be carry-over from other donors' samples.

V gene TRBV29-1 combines with J gene TRBJ1-2; D is unclear. This CDR3 comprises 14 residues. The germline V and J ends were trimmed by 6 bases and 5 bases, with 19 bases remaining between them. The germline CDR1 and CDR2 sequences are SQVTM and ANQGSEA. The CDR3 nucleotides read TGCAGCGTCCCTATCTCGAGGGAACGGTATGGCTACACCTTC. This encodes CSVPISRERYGYTF. Using reference TRBV29-1 and TRBJ1-2 for the parts outside the CDR3, the full variable domain is SAVISQKPSRDICQRGTSLTIQCQVDSQVTMMFWYRQQPGQSLTLIATANQGSEATYESGFVIDKFPISRPNLTFSTLTVSNMSPEDSSIYLCSVPISRERYGYTFGSGTRLTVV.

The chain combines TRBV7-8 with TRBJ1-5, with a possible D match to TRBD1 (6 bases). This CDR3 contains 13 residues. CDR1 SGHVS and CDR2 FQNEAQ come from the germline V gene. The V and J ends lost 3 bases and 6 bases respectively, with 9 bases between them. CDR3 coding DNA: TGTGCCAGCAGCTTTAGGGGGGGTCAGCCCCAGCATTTT. This sequence encodes CASSFRGGQPQHF.

This clonotype has just one count. The rearrangement links TRBV4-2 to TRBJ2-3, with D possibly being TRBD2 (5 bases). CDR3 length equals 15 residues. CDR1 is LGHNA and CDR2 is YNFKEQ in the germline V gene. Deletions cut 0 bases from V and 1 base from J, with 8 bases between. CDR3 nucleotide sequence: TGTGCCAGCAGCCAAGAGCTTAGCGGCACAGATACGCAGTATTTT. This gives the protein CASSQELSGTDTQYF.

At least ten counts were recorded for this clonotype. V is TRBV12-3 or TRBV12-4 and J is TRBJ2-3; D call uncertain. V was clipped by 0 bases and J by 1 base, with 2 bases between them. This CDR3 is built from 13 residues. For the CDR3, the DNA is TGTGCCAGCAGTTTAGCGGGCACAGATACGCAGTATTTT. Translation gives CASSLAGTDTQYF.

J is TRBJ2-7 and V is TRBV7-9, with D hard to call. The CDR3 extends over 15 amino acids. Between the trimmed V and J ends, which lost 1 base and 0 bases, there was a span of 10 bases. Germline values: CDR1 SEHNR, CDR2 FQNEAQ (reference sequence). CDR3 residues: CASSLVSRASYEQYF. The CDR3, as DNA: TGTGCCAGCAGCTTAGTTTCCCGAGCCTCCTACGAGCAGTACTTC.

This chain connects TRBV7-2 to TRBJ2-3; 12 bases line up with TRBD2. CDR3 size: 17 residues. The germline V gene has CDR1 SGHTA and CDR2 FQGNSA. V was pared by 5 bases and J by 4 bases, with 10 bases of the junction left unmatched. In DNA, the CDR3 is TGTGCCAGCAGCCCGGCCGCTAGCGGGGGGGCGGCAGATACGCAGTATTTT. The encoded protein is CASSPAASGGAADTQYF.

V usage is TRBV27 and J usage is TRBJ1-2, with D possibly being TRBD1 (6 bases). V was trimmed by 4 bases and J by 6 bases, leaving 21 bases between them. Germline assignment: CDR1 MNHEY and CDR2 SMNVEV (reference sequence). The length of the CDR3 is 16 residues. The CDR3 DNA is TGTGCCAGCAGTTCCCTAACAGGGCCCTCTGTGGATGGCTACACCTTC. The encoded protein is CASSSLTGPSVDGYTF.

This chain uses TRBV2 with TRBJ1-1; D gene uncertain. Germline CDR1 reads SNHLY; CDR2 reads FYNNEI. V lost 7 bases and J 1 base, leaving 10 bases between the germline ends. The length of the CDR3 is 13 residues. The CDR3 sequence is CASTPEKNTEAFF. For the CDR3, the DNA is TGTGCCAGCACTCCTGAGAAGAACACTGAAGCTTTCTTT.

This clonotype occurred a few times. V gene TRBV7-2 combines with J gene TRBJ2-5; 10 bases agree with TRBD2. Germline CDR1 SGHTA, CDR2 FQGNSA. This CDR3 comprises 14 residues. V lost 2 bases, J lost 6 bases, and 3 bases stayed unmatched. CDR3: CASSLLAGAQTQYF. CDR3 nucleotides: TGTGCCAGCAGCTTACTAGCGGGGGCGCAGACCCAGTACTTC.

Worth noting for this clonotype: A much larger clonotype is one base distant, so this may be a read error. DNA of the CDR3: TGTGCCATCAGCTCGGGACAGGGCTACCAGCCCCAGCATTTT. Amino acid sequence: CAISSGQGYQPQHF. The V call is TRBV7-3, the J call TRBJ1-5, with 9 nucleotides matching TRBD1. The length of the CDR3 is 14 residues. CDR1 is SGHTA, CDR2 FQGTGA, per germline.

This rearrangement joins TRBV11-2 to TRBJ1-4; D call uncertain. Germline lookup yields CDR1 SGHAT and CDR2 FQNNGV. V was pared by 5 bases and J by 5 bases, with 18 bases between. The CDR3 has 16 amino acids. CDR3 DNA: TGTGCCAGCAGCCCCCTGCCGGGAGGATTAAATGAAAAACTGTTTTTT. Its protein is CASSPLPGGLNEKLFF.

The sample holds a few counts of this clonotype. This chain joins TRBV15 and TRBJ2-5, with 7 bases identical to TRBD1. Looked up from germline, CDR1 is LNHNV and CDR2 is YYDKDF (reference sequence). V shed 0 bases and J 5 bases; nucleotides not matched to a gene: 9. The CDR3 totals 16 residues. The CDR3 reads CATSRDQWQGVETQYF. In DNA, the CDR3 is TGTGCCACCAGCAGAGATCAGTGGCAGGGGGTCGAGACCCAGTACTTC.

The genes are TRBV5-6 and TRBJ2-5; D unresolved. The length of the CDR3 is 15 residues. In germline, CDR1 is SGHDT, CDR2 YYEEEE. V lost 1 base and J 0 bases, leaving 10 bases between the germline ends. The CDR3 loop is CASSLRPLYQETQYF. The CDR3 region has the DNA TGTGCCAGCAGCTTGAGACCGCTGTACCAAGAGACCCAGTACTTC.

In its sample, this clonotype was seen many times. This chain links TRBV11-2 with TRBJ2-2, with 9 bases lining up with TRBD1. The CDR3 spans 15 residues. Germline assignment: CDR1 SGHAT and CDR2 FQNNGV. V was pared by 1 base and J by 5 bases, with 2 bases of the junction left unmatched. This chain's CDR3 is CASSLGDRVTGELFF. The DNA for the CDR3 is TGTGCCAGCAGCTTAGGGGACAGGGTTACCGGGGAGCTGTTTTTT.

V usage is TRBV6-1 and J usage is TRBJ2-7, with D maybe TRBD1 (6 bases). CDR3 length: 10 residues. Trimming pared 7 bases from V and 6 bases from J, leaving 7 bases between. Germline assignment: CDR1 MNHNS and CDR2 SASEGT. The CDR3 is CASIGGEQYF. CDR3 nucleotides: TGTGCCAGCATAGGGGGCGAGCAGTACTTC.

V gene TRBV5-4 combines with J gene TRBJ2-3, with D perhaps matching TRBD2 (6 bases). The V gene's germline CDR1 is SGHNT and CDR2 YYREEE (reference sequence). The V gene lost 4 bases and the J gene lost 0 bases, with 9 bases spanning the gap. CDR3 length: 14 residues. CDR3 protein: CASSREHSTDTQYF. CDR3 nucleotides: TGTGCCAGCAGCCGGGAGCATAGCACAGATACGCAGTATTTT.

The sample holds many counts of this clonotype. This sequence joins TRBV12-3 or TRBV12-4 and TRBJ2-7, with 8 bases identical to TRBD1. The V and J ends lost 3 bases and 7 bases, in that order; junction bases with no gene match: 2. The CDR3 runs to 12 residues. The CDR3 DNA follows: TGTGCCAGCAGTTTCGGGACAGGTGAGCAGTACTTC. Protein sequence: CASSFGTGEQYF.

The V call is TRBV29-1, the J call TRBJ2-7; 7 positions match TRBD1. Germline CDR1 and CDR2: SQVTM and ANQGSEA. CDR3 size: 13 residues. Trimming at V came to 4 bases and at J to 2 bases, leaving 5 bases not matched to a gene. CDR3 in DNA: TGCAGCGTTGTGGGACAGTTCGCCTACGAGCAGTACTTC. Amino acid sequence: CSVVGQFAYEQYF.

V and J are TRBV7-2 and TRBJ2-6; no clear D. Germline V gene lookup returns CDR1 SGHTA and CDR2 FQGNSA. The CDR3 runs 14 residues. The germline V and J ends were trimmed by 1 base and 3 bases, with 4 bases remaining between them. The CDR3 nucleotides are TGTGCCAGCAGCTTAGTGGTTGGGGCCAACGTCCTGACTTTC. Translation: CASSLVVGANVLTF.

Only a few counts were recorded for this clonotype. The conserved phenylalanine or tryptophan normally closing the CDR3 is absent here, so this likely arose from a read error. The DNA is omitted, as the CDR3 cannot be located on it reliably, and the CDR3 follows TCRdb's listing. The chain has TRBV7-6 and TRBJ2-5; the table's D call of TRBD1 was not tested on the DNA. The germline V gene has CDR1 SGHVS and CDR2 FNYEAQ. The CDR3 totals 12 residues, both ends included. The CDR3: CASSPRGHGPPI.